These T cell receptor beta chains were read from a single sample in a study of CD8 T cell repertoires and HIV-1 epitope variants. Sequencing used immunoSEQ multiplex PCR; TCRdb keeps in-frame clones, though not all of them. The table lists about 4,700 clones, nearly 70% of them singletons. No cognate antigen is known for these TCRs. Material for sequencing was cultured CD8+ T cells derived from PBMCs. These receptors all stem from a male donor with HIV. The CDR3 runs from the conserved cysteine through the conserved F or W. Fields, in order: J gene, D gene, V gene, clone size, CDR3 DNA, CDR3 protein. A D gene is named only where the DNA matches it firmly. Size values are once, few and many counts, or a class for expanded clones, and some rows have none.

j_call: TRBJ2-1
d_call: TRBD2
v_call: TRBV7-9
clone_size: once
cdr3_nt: TGTGCCAGCATCCGAGCGGGAGGGCTATACAATGAGCAGTTCTTC
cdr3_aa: CASIRAGGLYNEQFF

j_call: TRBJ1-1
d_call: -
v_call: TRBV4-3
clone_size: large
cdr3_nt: TGCGCCAGCAGCCAAGATGTTGGGCAGGGGAACACTGAAGCTTTCTTT
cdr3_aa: CASSQDVGQGNTEAFF

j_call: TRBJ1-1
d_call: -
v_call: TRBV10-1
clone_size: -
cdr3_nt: TGCGCCAGCAGTGAGGGCAGTATGAACACTGAAGCTTTCTTT
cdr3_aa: CASSEGSMNTEAFF

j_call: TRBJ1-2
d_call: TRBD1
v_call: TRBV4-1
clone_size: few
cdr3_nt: TGCGCCAGCAGCCAGGTGACAGGGGGGTTCAGCTACACCTTC
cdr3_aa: CASSQVTGGFSYTF

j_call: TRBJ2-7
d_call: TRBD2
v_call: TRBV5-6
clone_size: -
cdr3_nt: TGTGCCAGCAGCTTCCAGCGGGAGACGTTCTACGAGCAGTACTTC
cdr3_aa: CASSFQRETFYEQYF

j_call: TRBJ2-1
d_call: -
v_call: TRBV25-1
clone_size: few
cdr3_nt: TGTGCCAGCAGTCGGCTCGGTGAGCAGTTCTTC
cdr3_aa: CASSRLGEQFF

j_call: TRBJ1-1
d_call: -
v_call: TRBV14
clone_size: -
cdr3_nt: TGTGCCAGCAGCCAAGCTTCGGAGGCCCTCGGGACTGAAGCTTTCTTT
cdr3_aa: CASSQASEALGTEAFF

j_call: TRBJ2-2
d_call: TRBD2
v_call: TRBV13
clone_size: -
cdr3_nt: TGTGCCAGCAGTGCTAGCGGGGGGCCCCTCGCGAACACCGGGGAGCTGTTTTTT
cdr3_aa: CASSASGGPLANTGELFF

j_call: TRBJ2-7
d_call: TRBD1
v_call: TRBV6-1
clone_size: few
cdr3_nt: TGTGCCAGCACTCCGACAGGGGCGGGGGAGCAGTACTTC
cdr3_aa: CASTPTGAGEQYF

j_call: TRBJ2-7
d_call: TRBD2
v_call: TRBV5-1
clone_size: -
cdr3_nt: TGCGCCAGCAGCTACCGTTTTTCTAGGAGGGGAAGAAGCGGGAGAGGTCCCTACGAGCAGTACTTC
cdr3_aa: CASSYRFSRRGRSGRGPYEQYF

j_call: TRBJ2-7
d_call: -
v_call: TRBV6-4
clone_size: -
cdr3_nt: TGTGCCAGCAGTGACTCTCGGGGCGTGAGGGTTAAGGAGTACGAGCAGTACTTC
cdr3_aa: CASSDSRGVRVKEYEQYF

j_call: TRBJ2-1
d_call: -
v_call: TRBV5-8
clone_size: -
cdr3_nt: TGTGCCAGCAGCTTGGTAGACAGCTCCTACAATGAGCAGTTCTTC
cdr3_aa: CASSLVDSSYNEQFF

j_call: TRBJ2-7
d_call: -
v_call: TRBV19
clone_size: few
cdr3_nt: TGTGCCAGTAGTACTAGCGTCTCCTACGAGCAGTACTTC
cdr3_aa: CASSTSVSYEQYF

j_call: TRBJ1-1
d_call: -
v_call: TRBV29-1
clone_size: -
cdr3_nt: TGCAGCGTTGCTCGGGATTTAAACACTGAAGCTTTCTTT
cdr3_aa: CSVARDLNTEAFF

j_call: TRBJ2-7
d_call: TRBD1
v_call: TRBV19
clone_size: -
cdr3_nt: TGTGCCAGTAGTATAGCACAGGGGTTGGTTTACGAGCAGTACTTC
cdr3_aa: CASSIAQGLVYEQYF

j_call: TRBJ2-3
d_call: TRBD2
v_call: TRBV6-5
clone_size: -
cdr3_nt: TGTGCCAGCAGTCCTACTAGCGGGAGCACAGATACGCAGTATTTT
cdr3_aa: CASSPTSGSTDTQYF

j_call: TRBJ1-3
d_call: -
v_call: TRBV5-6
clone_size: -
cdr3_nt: TGTGCCAGCAGCTTAGGGGCGGGCGACTCTGGAAACACCATATATTTT
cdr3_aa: CASSLGAGDSGNTIYF

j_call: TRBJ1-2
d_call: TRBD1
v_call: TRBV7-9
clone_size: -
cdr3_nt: TGTGCCAGCAGCTTGGGACAGCCTAACTATGGCTACACCTTC
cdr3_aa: CASSLGQPNYGYTF

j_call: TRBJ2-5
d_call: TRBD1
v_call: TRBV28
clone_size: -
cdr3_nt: TGTGCCAGCAGTTTAATTGACAGGGGGCTGGAAGAGACCCAGTACTTC
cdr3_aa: CASSLIDRGLEETQYF

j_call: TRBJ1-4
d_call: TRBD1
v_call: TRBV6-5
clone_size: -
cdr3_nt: TGTGCCAGCAGTTACCCCCAGGGGGGCCGTGAAAAACTGTTTTTT
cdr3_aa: CASSYPQGGREKLFF

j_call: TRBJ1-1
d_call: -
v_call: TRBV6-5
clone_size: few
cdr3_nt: TGTGCCAGCAGTTACTCGGACAGTTCGGTCACTGAAGCTTTCTTT
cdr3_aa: CASSYSDSSVTEAFF

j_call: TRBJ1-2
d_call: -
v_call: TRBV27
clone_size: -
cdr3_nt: TGTGCCAGCAGGTGGGCCGGGGGCTACACCTTC
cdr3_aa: CASRWAGGYTF

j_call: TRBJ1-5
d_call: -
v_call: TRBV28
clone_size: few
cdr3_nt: TGTGCCAGCAATTCGGACGCCTGGCCCTATAGCAATCAGCCCCAGCATTTT
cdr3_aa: CASNSDAWPYSNQPQHF

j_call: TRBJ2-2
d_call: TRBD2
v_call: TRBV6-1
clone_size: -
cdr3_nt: TGTGCCAGCAGTGTCCTAGCGGGAGGAGTCACCGGGGAGCTGTTTTTT
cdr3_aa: CASSVLAGGVTGELFF

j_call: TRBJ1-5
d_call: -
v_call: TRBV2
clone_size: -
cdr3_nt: TGTGCCAGCAAAGGGATGAATAGCAATCAGCCCCAGCATTTT
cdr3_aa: CASKGMNSNQPQHF

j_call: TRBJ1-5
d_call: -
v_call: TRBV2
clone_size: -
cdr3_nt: TGTGCCAGCAGGGACGGAAAGTTTAGCAATCAGCCCCAGCATTTT
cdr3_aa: CASRDGKFSNQPQHF

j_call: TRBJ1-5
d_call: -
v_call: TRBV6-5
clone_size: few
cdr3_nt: TGTGCCAGCTCCAGGGATAGCAATCAGCCCCAGCATTTT
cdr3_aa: CASSRDSNQPQHF

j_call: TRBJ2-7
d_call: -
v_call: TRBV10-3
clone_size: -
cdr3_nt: TGTGCCATCAGTGACACAGATAGCTACGAGCAGTACTTC
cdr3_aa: CAISDTDSYEQYF

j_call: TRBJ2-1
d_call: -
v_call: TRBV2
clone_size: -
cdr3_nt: TGTGCCAGCGGACGGGACCGCGAGCAGTTCTTC
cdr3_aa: CASGRDREQFF

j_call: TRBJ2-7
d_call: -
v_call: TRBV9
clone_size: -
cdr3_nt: TGTGCCAGCAGCGTAGAAGGGTCCTACGAGCAGTACTTC
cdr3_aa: CASSVEGSYEQYF

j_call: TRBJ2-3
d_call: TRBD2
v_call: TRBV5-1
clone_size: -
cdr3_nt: TGCGCCAGCAGCGGGGGACTAGCGGGAGAGGGACCAGATACGCAGTATTTT
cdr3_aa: CASSGGLAGEGPDTQYF

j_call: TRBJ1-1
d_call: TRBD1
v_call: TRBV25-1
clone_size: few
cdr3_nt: TGTGCCAGCAGTGAATATTTAGTGACGGACAGGGACGGCACTGAAGCTTTCTTT
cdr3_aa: CASSEYLVTDRDGTEAFF

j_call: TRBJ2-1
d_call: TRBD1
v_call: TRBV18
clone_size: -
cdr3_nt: TGTGCCAGCTCAAACCTGGGACAGGGAGCCCCTGAGCAGTTCTTC
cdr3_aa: CASSNLGQGAPEQFF

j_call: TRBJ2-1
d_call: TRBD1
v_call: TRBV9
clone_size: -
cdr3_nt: TGTGCCAGCAGCGTCGGGACAGGGGGTCACAATGAGCAGTTCTTC
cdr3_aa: CASSVGTGGHNEQFF

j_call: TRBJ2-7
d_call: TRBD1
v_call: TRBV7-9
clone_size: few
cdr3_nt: TGTGCCAGCAACCCGGGACAGGGACCTTACGAGCAGTACTTC
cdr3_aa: CASNPGQGPYEQYF

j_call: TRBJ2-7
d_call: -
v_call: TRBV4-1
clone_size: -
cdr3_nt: TGCGCCAGCAGCCAGGGTAACAGGGGGGGGGTCCACGAGCAGTACTTC
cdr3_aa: CASSQGNRGGVHEQYF

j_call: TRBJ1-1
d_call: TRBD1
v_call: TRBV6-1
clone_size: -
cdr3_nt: TGTGCCAGCAGTGAAAGGGGACAGGGGTTGATTGTCACTGAAGCTTTCTTT
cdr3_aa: CASSERGQGLIVTEAFF

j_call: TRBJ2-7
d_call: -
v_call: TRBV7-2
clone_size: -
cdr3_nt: TGTGCCAGCAGCTTAGACGCCAGATACGAGCAGTACTTC
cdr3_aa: CASSLDARYEQYF

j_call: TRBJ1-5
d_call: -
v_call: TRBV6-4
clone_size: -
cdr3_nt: TGTGCCAGCAGTGTGTCCCCTAATAGCAATCAGCCCCAGCATTTT
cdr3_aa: CASSVSPNSNQPQHF

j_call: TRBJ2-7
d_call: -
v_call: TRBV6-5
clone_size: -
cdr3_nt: TGTGCCAGCAGTTACCTAACAGGGTCATACGAGCAGTACTTC
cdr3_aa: CASSYLTGSYEQYF

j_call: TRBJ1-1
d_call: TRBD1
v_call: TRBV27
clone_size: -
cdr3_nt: TGTGCCAGCAGTTCCCCCGGGACAGGGGTGATTTCCACTGAAGCTTTCTTT
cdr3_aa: CASSSPGTGVISTEAFF

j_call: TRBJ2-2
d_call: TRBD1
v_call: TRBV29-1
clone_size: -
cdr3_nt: TGCAGCGTTGAAGCGACACAGGGGTGGGGGACCGGGGAGCTGTTTTTT
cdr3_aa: CSVEATQGWGTGELFF

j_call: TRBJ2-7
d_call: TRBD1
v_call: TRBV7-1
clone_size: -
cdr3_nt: TGTGCCAGCAGCTTAGCAGGACTAGGACAGGGGGCTTATGAGCAGTACTTC
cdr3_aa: CASSLAGLGQGAYEQYF

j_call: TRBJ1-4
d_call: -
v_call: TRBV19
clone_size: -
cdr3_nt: TGTGCCAGTAGTATATCCCCGAGGGGTGAAAAACTGTTTTTT
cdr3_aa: CASSISPRGEKLFF

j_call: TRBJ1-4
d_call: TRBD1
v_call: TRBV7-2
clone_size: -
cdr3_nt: TGTGCCAGCAGCTTAGTTTACAGGGGGGATGAAAAACTGTTTTTT
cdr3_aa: CASSLVYRGDEKLFF

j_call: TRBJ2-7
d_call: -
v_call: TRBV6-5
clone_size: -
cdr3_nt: TGTGCCAGCAGTGATCAGGGAAGCTCCTACGAGCAGTACTTC
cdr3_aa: CASSDQGSSYEQYF

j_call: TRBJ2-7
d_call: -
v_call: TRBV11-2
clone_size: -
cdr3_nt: TGTGCCAGCAGCGCTTCCTACGAGCAGTACTTC
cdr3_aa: CASSASYEQYF

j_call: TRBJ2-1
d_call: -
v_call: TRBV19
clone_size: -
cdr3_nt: TGTGCCAGTGGCTTAGTATCCAATGAGCAGTTCTTC
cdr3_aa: CASGLVSNEQFF

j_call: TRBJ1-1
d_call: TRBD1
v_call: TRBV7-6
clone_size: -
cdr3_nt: TGTGCCAGCAGCTTAAGGGACAGCCTGAACACTGAAGCTTTCTTT
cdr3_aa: CASSLRDSLNTEAFF

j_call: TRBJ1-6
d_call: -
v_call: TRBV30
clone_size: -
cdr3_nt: TGTGCCTGGAGCCGGGGGGCGCAGGGAAGCTCCTATAATTCACCCCTCCACTTT
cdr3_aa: CAWSRGAQGSSYNSPLHF

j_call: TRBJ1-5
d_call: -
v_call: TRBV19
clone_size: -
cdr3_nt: TGTGCCAGTAGTTCAACAGGGACGGGCAATCAGCCCCAGCATTTT
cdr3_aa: CASSSTGTGNQPQHF

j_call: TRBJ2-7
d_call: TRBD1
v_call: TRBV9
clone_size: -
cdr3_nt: TGTGCCAGCAGCCCAAGGATCTTCGGGGGACAGGGAATGGGAGAGCAGTACTTC
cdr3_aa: CASSPRIFGGQGMGEQYF

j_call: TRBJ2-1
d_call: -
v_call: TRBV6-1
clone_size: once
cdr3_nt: TGTGCCAGCAGTGAATCAGGCCCCTACAATGAGCAGTTCTTC
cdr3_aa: CASSESGPYNEQFF

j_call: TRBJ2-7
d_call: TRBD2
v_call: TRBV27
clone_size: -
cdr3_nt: TGTGCCAGCAGTTTAGCGGGAGTCCGACGTTACGAGCAGTACTTC
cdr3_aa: CASSLAGVRRYEQYF

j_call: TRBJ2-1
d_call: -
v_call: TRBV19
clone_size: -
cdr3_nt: TGTGCCAGTAGTATAGATGGGTACAATGAGCAGTTCTTC
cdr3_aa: CASSIDGYNEQFF

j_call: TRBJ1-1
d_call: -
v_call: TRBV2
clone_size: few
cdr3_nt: TGTGCCAGCAGCCAGGGGAACACTGAAGCTTTCTTT
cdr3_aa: CASSQGNTEAFF

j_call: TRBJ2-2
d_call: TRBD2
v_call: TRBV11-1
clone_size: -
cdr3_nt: TGTGCCAGCACCACTTTTCTAGCGGGGGACACCGGGGAGCTGTTTTTT
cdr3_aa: CASTTFLAGDTGELFF